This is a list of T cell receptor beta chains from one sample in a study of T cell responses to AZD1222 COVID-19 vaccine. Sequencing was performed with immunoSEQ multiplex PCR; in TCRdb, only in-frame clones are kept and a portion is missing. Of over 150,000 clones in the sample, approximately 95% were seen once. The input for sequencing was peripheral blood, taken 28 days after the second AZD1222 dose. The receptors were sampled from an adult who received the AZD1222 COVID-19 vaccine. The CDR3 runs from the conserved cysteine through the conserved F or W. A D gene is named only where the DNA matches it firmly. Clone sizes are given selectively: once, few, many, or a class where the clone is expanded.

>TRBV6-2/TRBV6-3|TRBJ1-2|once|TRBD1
CASSYPTGGHYGYTF
TGTGCCAGCAGTTACCCGACAGGGGGGCACTATGGCTACACCTTC
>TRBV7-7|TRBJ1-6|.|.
CASSIDSSYNSPLHF
TGTGCCAGCAGCATCGACAGTTCCTATAATTCACCCCTCCACTTT
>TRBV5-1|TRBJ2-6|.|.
CASSLHGISGTRTGANVLTF
TGCGCCAGCAGCTTGCATGGGATAAGTGGAACCAGAACTGGGGCCAACGTCCTGACTTTC
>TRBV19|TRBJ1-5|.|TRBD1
CASSPRTGTNQPQHF
TGTGCCAGTAGTCCTCGGACAGGGACCAATCAGCCCCAGCATTTT
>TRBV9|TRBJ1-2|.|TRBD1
CASSPLAGTVYGYTF
TGTGCCAGCAGCCCTTTAGCCGGGACAGTCTATGGCTACACCTTC
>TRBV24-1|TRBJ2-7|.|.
CATSGGPPYEQYF
TGTGCCACCTCTGGCGGGCCCCCCTACGAGCAGTACTTC
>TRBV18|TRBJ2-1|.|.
CASSPGGPHSYNEQFF
TGTGCCAGCTCACCGGGGGGCCCTCACTCCTACAATGAGCAGTTCTTC
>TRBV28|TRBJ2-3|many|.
CASSFLSGTDTQYF
TGTGCCAGCAGTTTCCTTTCCGGCACAGATACGCAGTATTTT
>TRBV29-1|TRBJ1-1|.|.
CSVVPATNTEAFF
TGCAGCGTTGTTCCGGCTACTAACACTGAAGCTTTCTTT
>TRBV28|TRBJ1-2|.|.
CASSSPGANYGYTF
TGTGCCAGCAGTTCCCCGGGGGCTAACTATGGCTACACCTTC
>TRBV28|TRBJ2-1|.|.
CASGTGRWNEQFF
TGTGCCAGCGGCACCGGGCGTTGGAATGAGCAGTTCTTC
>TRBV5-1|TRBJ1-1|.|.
CASSFGTGNTEAFF
TGCGCCAGCAGCTTCGGGACTGGGAACACTGAAGCTTTCTTT
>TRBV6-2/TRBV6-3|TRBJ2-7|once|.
CASSRLRGYEQYF
TGTGCCAGCAGCCGTCTGAGGGGGTACGAGCAGTACTTC
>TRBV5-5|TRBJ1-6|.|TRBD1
CASSLEGQAITLHF
TGTGCCAGCAGCTTGGAGGGACAGGCTATCACCCTCCACTTT
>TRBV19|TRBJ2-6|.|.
CASSPILISGANVLTF
TGTGCCAGTAGCCCTATATTAATTTCCGGGGCCAACGTCCTGACTTTC
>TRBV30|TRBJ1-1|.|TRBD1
CATTDRGFTEAFF
TGTGCCACAACGGACAGGGGGTTTACTGAAGCTTTCTTT
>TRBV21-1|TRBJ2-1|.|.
CASSTRLRGQEGHEQFF
TGTGCCAGCAGCACCCGGCTACGAGGGCAGGAAGGGCATGAGCAGTTCTTC
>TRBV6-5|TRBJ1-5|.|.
CASREGFDQPQHF
TGTGCCAGCAGAGAGGGTTTTGATCAGCCCCAGCATTTT
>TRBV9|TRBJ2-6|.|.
CASSVAFSGANVLTF
TGTGCCAGCAGCGTAGCGTTCTCTGGGGCCAACGTCCTGACTTTC
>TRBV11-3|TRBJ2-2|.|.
CASSRKGYTGELFF
TGTGCCAGCAGTCGTAAGGGGTACACCGGGGAGCTGTTTTTT
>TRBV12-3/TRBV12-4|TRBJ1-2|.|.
CASSLWQNYGYTF
TGTGCCAGCAGTTTATGGCAGAACTATGGCTACACCTTC
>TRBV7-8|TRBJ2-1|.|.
CASSPSGEQFF
TGTGCCAGCAGCCCAAGCGGTGAGCAGTTCTTC
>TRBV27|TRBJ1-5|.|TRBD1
CASSLRGGQVDYSNQPQHF
TGTGCCAGCAGTTTACGCGGAGGACAGGTCGACTATAGCAATCAGCCCCAGCATTTT
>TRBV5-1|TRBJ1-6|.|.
CASSLAIYGSPLHF
TGCGCCAGCAGCTTGGCGATTTACGGTTCACCCCTCCACTTT
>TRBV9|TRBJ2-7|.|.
CASSPLGDGTYEQYF
TGTGCCAGCAGCCCATTAGGGGACGGAACCTACGAGCAGTACTTC
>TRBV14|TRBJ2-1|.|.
CASSQAPVLTYNEQFF
TGTGCCAGCAGCCAAGCGCCGGTCCTAACTTACAATGAGCAGTTCTTC
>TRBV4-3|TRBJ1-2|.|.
CASSPGSTAGAGYTF
TGCGCCAGCAGCCCCGGGAGTACGGCCGGGGCCGGCTACACCTTC
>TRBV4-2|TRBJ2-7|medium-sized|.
CASSQGTYEQYF
TGTGCCAGCAGCCAAGGAACGTACGAGCAGTACTTC
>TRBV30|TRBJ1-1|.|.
CAWSLIGSEAFF
TGTGCCTGGAGTCTAATAGGTTCTGAAGCTTTCTTT
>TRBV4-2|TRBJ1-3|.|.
CASSQGGEDTIYF
TGTGCCAGCAGCCAAGGAGGGGAGGACACCATATATTTT
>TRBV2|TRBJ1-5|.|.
CASSEGGAGQPQHF
TGTGCCAGCAGTGAAGGGGGGGCGGGTCAGCCCCAGCATTTT
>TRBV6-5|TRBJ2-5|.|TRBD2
CASRERDSTQETQYF
TGTGCCAGCAGGGAGCGGGATTCGACACAAGAGACCCAGTACTTC
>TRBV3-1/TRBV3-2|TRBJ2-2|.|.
CASSLGGGDTGELFF
TGTGCCAGCAGCCTCGGCGGGGGCGACACCGGGGAGCTGTTTTTT
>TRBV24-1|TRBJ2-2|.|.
CATSWGNTGELFF
TGTGCCACCAGTTGGGGGAATACCGGGGAGCTGTTTTTT
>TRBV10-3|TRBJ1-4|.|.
CAISGVSSPTEKLFF
TGTGCCATCAGCGGGGTCTCTAGCCCCACTGAAAAACTGTTTTTT
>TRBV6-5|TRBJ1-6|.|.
CASSYSTWGPAPLHF
TGTGCCAGCAGTTACTCGACATGGGGGCCCGCGCCCCTCCACTTT
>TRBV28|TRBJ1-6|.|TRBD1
CASTATGQLLHF
TGTGCCAGCACGGCTACGGGACAGCTCCTCCACTTT
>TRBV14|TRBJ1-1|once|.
CASSQDRLSEAFF
TGTGCCAGCAGCCAAGATAGGCTTTCTGAAGCTTTCTTT
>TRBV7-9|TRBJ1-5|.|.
CASSPAGIDQPQHF
TGTGCCAGCAGCCCAGCAGGGATAGATCAGCCCCAGCATTTT
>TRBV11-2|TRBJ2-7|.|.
CASSRGYEQYF
TGTGCCAGCTCGAGGGGCTACGAGCAGTACTTC
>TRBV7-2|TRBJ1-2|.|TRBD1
CASSLAGQTLPGYTF
TGTGCCAGCAGCTTAGCGGGACAGACCCTCCCTGGCTACACCTTC
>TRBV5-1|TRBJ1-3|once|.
CASSPGGVSGNTIYF
TGCGCCAGCAGCCCCGGGGGGGTCTCTGGAAACACCATATATTTT
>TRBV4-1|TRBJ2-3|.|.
CASSQPRRGPTDTQYF
TGCGCCAGCAGCCAGCCCCGGAGGGGACCCACAGATACGCAGTATTTT
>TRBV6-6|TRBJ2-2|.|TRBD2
CASSRVAGLTNTGELFF
TGTGCCAGCAGTCGAGTAGCGGGGCTGACGAACACCGGGGAGCTGTTTTTT
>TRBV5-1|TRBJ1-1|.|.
CASSSAGNTEAFF
TGCGCCAGCAGTTCCGCAGGGAACACTGAAGCTTTCTTT
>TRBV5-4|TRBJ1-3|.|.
CASSLVSQGGNTIYF
TGTGCCAGCAGCTTGGTCTCCCAGGGTGGAAACACCATATATTTT
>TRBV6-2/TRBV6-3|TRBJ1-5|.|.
CASSYRFLPQHF
TGTGCCAGCAGTTACCGATTTTTACCCCAGCATTTT
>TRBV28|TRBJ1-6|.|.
CASRKRQTRNSPLHF
TGTGCCAGCAGGAAACGACAGACTCGGAATTCACCCCTCCACTTT
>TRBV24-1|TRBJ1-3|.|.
CATSGYRREDSGNTIYF
TGTGCCACCAGTGGCTACCGCAGGGAAGACTCTGGAAACACCATATATTTT
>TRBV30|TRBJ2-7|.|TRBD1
CAWSVLGTGNEQYF
TGTGCCTGGAGTGTCCTTGGGACAGGGAACGAGCAGTACTTC
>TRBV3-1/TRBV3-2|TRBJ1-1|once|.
CASSQALDRITAFF
TGTGCCAGCAGCCAAGCCCTCGACAGGATTACGGCTTTCTTT
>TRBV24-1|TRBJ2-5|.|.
CATSDPSRLGTETQYF
TGTGCCACCAGTGACCCCTCTCGACTAGGAACGGAGACCCAGTACTTC
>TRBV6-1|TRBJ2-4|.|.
CASTRGTNIQYF
TGTGCCAGCACCCGGGGGACAAACATTCAGTACTTC
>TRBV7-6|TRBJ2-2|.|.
CASSLDYGELFF
TGTGCCAGCAGCTTAGACTACGGGGAGCTGTTTTTT
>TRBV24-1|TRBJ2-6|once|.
CATVGAGANVLTF
TGTGCCACCGTGGGGGCTGGGGCCAACGTCCTGACTTTC
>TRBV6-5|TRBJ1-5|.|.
CASSYSSGLPQHF
TGTGCCAGCAGTTACTCGAGCGGGTTGCCCCAGCATTTT
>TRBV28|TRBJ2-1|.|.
CASSFDAGPLF
TGTGCCAGCAGTTTCGATGCGGGACCCCTCTTC
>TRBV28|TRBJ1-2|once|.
CASSLDYLNYGYTF
TGTGCCAGCAGTTTGGACTACCTTAACTATGGCTACACCTTC
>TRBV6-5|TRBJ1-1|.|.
CASIEMQGMNTEAFF
TGTGCCAGTATTGAGATGCAGGGAATGAACACTGAAGCTTTCTTT
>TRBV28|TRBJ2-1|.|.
CASSGWAGASSYNEQFF
TGTGCCAGCAGTGGGTGGGCGGGGGCGAGCTCCTACAATGAGCAGTTCTTC